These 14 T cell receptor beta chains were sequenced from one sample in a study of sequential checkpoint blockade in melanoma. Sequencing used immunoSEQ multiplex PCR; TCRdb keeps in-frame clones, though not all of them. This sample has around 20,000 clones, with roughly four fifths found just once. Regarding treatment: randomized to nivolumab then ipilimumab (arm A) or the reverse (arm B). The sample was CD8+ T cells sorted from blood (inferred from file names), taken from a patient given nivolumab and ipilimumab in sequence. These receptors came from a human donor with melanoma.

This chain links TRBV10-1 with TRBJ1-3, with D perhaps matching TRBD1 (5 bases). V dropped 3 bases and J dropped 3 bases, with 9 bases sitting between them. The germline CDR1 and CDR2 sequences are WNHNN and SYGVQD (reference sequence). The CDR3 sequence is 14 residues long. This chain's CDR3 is CASSDPRDGNTIYF. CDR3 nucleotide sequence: TGCGCCAGCAGTGACCCCAGGGATGGAAACACCATATATTTT.

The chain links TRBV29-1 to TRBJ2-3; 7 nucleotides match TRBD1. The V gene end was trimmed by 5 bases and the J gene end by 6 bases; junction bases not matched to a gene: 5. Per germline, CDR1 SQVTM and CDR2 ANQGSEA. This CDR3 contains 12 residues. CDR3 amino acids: CSVNRGSDTQYF. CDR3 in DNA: TGCAGCGTTAACAGGGGATCGGATACGCAGTATTTT.

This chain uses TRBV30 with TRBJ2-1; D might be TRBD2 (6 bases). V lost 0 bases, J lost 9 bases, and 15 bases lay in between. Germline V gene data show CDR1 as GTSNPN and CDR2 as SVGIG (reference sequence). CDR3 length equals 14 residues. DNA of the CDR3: TGTGCCTGGAGTGTACCGGGAGCCCCGGGTGAGCAGTTCTTC. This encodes CAWSVPGAPGEQFF. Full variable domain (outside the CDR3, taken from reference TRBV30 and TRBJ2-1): SQTIHQWPATLVQPVGSPLSLECTVEGTSNPNLYWYRQAAGRGLQLLFYSVGIGQISSEVPQNLSASRPQDRQFILSSKKLLLSDSGFYLCAWSVPGAPGEQFFGPGTRLTVL.

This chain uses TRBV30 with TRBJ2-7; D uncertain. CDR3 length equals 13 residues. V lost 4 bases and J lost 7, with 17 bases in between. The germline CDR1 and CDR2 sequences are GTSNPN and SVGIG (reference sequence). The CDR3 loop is CAWNGNGFGEQYF. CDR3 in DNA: TGTGCCTGGAATGGAAACGGGTTTGGGGAGCAGTACTTC.

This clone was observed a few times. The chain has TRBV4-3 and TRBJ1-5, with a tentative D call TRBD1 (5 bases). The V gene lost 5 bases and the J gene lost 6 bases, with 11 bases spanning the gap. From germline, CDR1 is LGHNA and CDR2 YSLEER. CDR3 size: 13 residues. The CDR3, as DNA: TGCGCCAGCAGCAGGGGTTGGGGTCAGCCCCAGCATTTT. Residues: CASSRGWGQPQHF.

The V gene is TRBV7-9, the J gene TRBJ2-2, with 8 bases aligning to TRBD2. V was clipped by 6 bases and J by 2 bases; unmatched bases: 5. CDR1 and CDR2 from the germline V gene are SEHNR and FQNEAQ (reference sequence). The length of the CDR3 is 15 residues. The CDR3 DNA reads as TGTGCCAGCAGGGAAAGCGGGGGTAACACCGGGGAGCTGTTTTTT. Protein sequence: CASRESGGNTGELFF.

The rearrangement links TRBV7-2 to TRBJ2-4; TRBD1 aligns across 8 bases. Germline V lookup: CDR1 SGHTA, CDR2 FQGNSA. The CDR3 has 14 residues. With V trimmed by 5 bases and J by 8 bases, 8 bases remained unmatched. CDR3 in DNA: TGTGCCAGCAGCCCTAGGACAGGGCTGGACATTCAGTACTTC. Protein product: CASSPRTGLDIQYF.

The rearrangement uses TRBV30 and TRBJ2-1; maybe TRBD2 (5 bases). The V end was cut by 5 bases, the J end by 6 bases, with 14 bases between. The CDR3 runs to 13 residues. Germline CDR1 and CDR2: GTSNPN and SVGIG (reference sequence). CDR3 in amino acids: CAWGRRFSNEQFF. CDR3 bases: TGTGCCTGGGGGAGACGGTTCAGCAATGAGCAGTTCTTC.

CDR3 loop: CASRRPGGEEGNQPQHF. CDR3 DNA: TGTGCCAGTAGGCGGCCTGGGGGGGAAGAAGGCAATCAGCCCCAGCATTTT. V gene TRBV19 combines with J gene TRBJ1-5, with D perhaps TRBD1 (5 bases). Deletions cut 6 bases from V and 2 bases from J, with 20 bases between. Looked up from germline, CDR1 is LNHDA and CDR2 is SQIVND (reference sequence). The CDR3 totals 17 residues.

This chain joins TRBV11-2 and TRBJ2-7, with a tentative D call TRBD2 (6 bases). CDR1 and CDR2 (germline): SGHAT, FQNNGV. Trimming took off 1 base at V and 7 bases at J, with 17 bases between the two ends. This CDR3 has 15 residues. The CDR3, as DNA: TGTGCCAGCAGCTTAGGGGCGGGGTTCTTGATGGAGCAGTACTTC. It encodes CASSLGAGFLMEQYF.

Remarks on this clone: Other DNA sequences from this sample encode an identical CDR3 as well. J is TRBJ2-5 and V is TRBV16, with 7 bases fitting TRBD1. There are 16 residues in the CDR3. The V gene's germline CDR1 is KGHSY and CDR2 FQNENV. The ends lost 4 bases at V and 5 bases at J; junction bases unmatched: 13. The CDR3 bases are TGTGCCAGCAGCCTTGCCGGAACAGGGGTGGTTGAGACCCAGTACTTC. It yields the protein CASSLAGTGVVETQYF.

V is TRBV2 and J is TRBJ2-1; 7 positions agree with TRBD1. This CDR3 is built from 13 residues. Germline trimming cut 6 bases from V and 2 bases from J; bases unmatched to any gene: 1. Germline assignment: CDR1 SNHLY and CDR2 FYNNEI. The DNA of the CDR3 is TGTGCCAGCAGGGGACAGCCCTACAATGAGCAGTTCTTC. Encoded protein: CASRGQPYNEQFF. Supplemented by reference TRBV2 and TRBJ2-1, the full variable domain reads EPEVTQTPSHQVTQMGQEVILRCVPISNHLYFYWYRQILGQKVEFLVSFYNNEISEKSEIFDDQFSVERPDGSNFTLKIRSTKLEDSAMYFCASRGQPYNEQFFGPGTRLTVL.

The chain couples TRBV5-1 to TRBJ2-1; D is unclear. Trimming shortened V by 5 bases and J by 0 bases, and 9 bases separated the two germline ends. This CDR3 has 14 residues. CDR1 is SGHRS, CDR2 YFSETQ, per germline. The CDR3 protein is CASSYGDSYNEQFF. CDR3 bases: TGCGCCAGCAGTTATGGAGACTCCTACAATGAGCAGTTCTTC.

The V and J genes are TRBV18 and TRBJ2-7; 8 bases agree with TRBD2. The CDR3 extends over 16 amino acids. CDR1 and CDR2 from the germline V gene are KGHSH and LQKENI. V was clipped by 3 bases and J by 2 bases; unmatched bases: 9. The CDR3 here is CASSPAGGGLTYEQYF. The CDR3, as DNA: TGTGCCAGCTCACCGGCCGGGGGGGGCCTCACCTACGAGCAGTACTTC.